This T cell receptor beta chain was captured in a study of PD-1 blockade in classical Hodgkin lymphoma (dated by TCRdb to the early 2020s). With respect to the entire study: Nivolumab dosing was 3 mg/kg intravenously every 2 weeks, continuing until either disease progression or unacceptable toxicity. The study used TCR beta sequencing and CyTOF to define a peripheral blood immune signature of response to PD-1 blockade in classical Hodgkin lymphoma.

What this sample's time point label stands for: cycle 1 day 1 (C1D1), immediately before nivolumab initiation. All trial patients had relapsed after autologous stem cell transplantation, with cohorts A, B and C differing in prior brentuximab vedotin exposure. The trial cohort was composed of over 50 patients with relapsed/refractory classical Hodgkin lymphoma, for whom complete response, partial response or progressive disease was recorded as best overall response. Single-agent nivolumab was administered to trial patients in the multi-cohort phase II CheckMate 205 trial. An independent review committee assessed best overall response using the 2007 International Working Group response criteria. Trial PBMCs were collected immediately before nivolumab initiation (C1D1) and during therapy at cycle 2 day 1 and cycle 4 day 1. Peripheral blood was collected in 8 mL Vacutainer Cell Preparation Tubes, from which PBMCs were isolated by centrifugation and then cryopreserved.

Genomic DNA was extracted with the Qiagen DNeasy kit from unsorted PBMCs and from negatively selected CD4+ and CD8+ fractions. Using primers that anneal to V and J segments, immunoSEQ multiplex PCR amplified the TCR beta CDR3 regions. A synthetic immune receptor repertoire was used to minimize amplification bias, and any remaining bias was removed computationally after sequencing. The authors processed their data as follows. Repertoire diversity was quantified as the Shannon entropy index using custom Python scripts. Unsorted, CD4+ and CD8+ repertoires were analyzed separately, except for combined analyses in which CD4+ and CD8+ sequences were merged in silico. A clone counted as expanded when the clone's frequency after treatment rose at least 2-fold relative to C1D1, and clones undetected at baseline were given a pseudocount of 0.5. Singleton clones were defined as clones with 0 or 1 copy at C1D1, and non-singleton clones were defined as clones with 2 or more copies. Clones expanded in unsorted samples were annotated as CD4+, CD8+ or unknown by matching protein sequences in sorted samples from the same patient. Wilcoxon tests on paired samples were used to test changes in diversity from C1D1 to C4D1. The clones in this table, taken by TCRdb from immuneACCESS, are in-frame only. Not every clone is retained; where verified, under half of the shortfall comes from an unresolved V gene, and the cause of the rest is unknown. The DNA was the basis for D and trimming; V, J and clone size are from that table. In this sample the table shows 40,000 to 65,000 clones, roughly 80% of which occur a single time. Of the sample, around 17% falls within the top ten clones.

Points on this clone: The antigen this receptor binds is unknown. One base away there is no much larger clone; base qualities are not given.

On the study overall, not on this receptor specifically: The study was restricted to a single clinical trial cohort, and the causes of repertoire differences, possibly disease activity or prior therapy, were left undefined. By C4D1, a significant rise was seen in CD4+ TCR diversity but not in CD8+ TCR diversity (p=0.0027 vs p=0.16), and the rise was most apparent among complete responders (p=0.02). Patients starting nivolumab less than 1 year after ASCT had lower diversity and were excluded from later analyses to avoid confounding by immune reconstitution. Baseline TCR diversity was reported to be lower in newly diagnosed patients than in healthy donors, and even lower in relapsed/refractory patients. Trial patients with a complete response had baseline diversity similar to that of newly diagnosed patients, while partial responders and progressors had significantly lower diversity.

The CDR1 and CDR2 encoded by the germline V gene are SGHVS and FNYEAQ. Ends trimmed: V by 5 bases, J by 10 bases; bases unmatched to a gene: 10. There are 13 amino acids in the CDR3, from cysteine to phenylalanine inclusive. Here the CDR3 DNA is all that survives: 39 bases in frame from base 1. The sample in question was peripheral blood mononuclear cells (PBMCs), obtained at baseline. The receptor comes from a human donor with classical Hodgkin lymphoma. The chain is made from TRBV7-6 and TRBJ2-7; 8 middle bases align to TRBD1. The CDR3 has the sequence CASSPPRGQAQYF. The base sequence is TGTGCCAGCAGCCCCCCCCGGGGACAGGCCCAGTACTTC.